This TCR beta chain was profiled in a study of blood T cell repertoires in COVID-19. At the level of the study: Italy, Spain and the United States were the sources of the convalescent and acute COVID-19 samples.

Methods used by the authors: Quantification of nucleated cells was approximated via reference gene primer amplification. Libraries were prepared by immunoSEQ multiplex PCR; TCRdb keeps only in-frame clonotypes and omits some of them. D and trimming were read from the DNA, whereas the V and J calls and clone size are those reported in that table. In the table there are around 100,000 clones, about nine tenths of which are singletons. Per the germline V gene, CDR1 is SGHAT and CDR2 is FQDESV (reference sequence). The CDR3 has 15 residues. The V segment lost 3 bases and the J segment 4 bases; nucleotides outside the gene matches: 5.

The V and J genes are TRBV11-1 and TRBJ2-1, with 8 nucleotides matching TRBD1. The sample consisted of peripheral blood. This clonotype was obtained from a man between 50 and 59 years old with acute or convalescent COVID-19. CDR3 in amino acids: CASSLNRDRYNEQFF. In DNA form, the CDR3 reads TGTGCCAGCAGCTTGAACCGGGACAGGTACAATGAGCAGTTCTTC.